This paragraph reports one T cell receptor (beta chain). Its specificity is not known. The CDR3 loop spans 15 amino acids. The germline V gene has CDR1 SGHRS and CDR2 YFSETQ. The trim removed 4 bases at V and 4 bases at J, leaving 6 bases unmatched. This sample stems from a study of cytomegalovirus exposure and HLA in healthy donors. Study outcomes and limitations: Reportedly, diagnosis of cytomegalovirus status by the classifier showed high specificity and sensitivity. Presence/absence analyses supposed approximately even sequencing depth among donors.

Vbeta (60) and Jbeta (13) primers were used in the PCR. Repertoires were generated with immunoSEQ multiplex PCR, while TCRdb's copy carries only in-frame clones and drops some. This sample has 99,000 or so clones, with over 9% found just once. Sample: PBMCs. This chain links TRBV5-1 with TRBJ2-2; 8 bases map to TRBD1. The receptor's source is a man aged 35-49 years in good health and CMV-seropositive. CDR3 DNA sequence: TGCGCCAGCAGCCCGCGGACAGGGCTCACCGGGGAGCTGTTTTTT. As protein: CASSPRTGLTGELFF.